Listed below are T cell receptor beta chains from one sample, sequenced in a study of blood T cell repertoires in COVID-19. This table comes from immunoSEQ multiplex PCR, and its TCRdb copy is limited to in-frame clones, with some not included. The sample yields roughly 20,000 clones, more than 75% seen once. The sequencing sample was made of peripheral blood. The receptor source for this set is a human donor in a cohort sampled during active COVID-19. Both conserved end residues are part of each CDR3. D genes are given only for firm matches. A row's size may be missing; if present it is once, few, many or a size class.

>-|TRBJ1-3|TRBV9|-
TGTGCCAGCAGCGAGCGAGGGGGAAACACCATATATTTT
CASSERGGNTIYF
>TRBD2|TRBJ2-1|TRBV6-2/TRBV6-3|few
TGTGCCAGCAGTTACTCGCTAGCGGGAGCTTCGTACAATGAGCAGTTCTTC
CASSYSLAGASYNEQFF
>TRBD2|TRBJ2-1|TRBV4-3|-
TGCGCCAGCAGCCAAGGGACTAGAGGGTACAATGAGCAGTTCTTC
CASSQGTRGYNEQFF
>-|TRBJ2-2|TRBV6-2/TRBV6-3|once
TGTGCCAGCAGCCCTACTCTTCCCCACACCGGGGAGCTGTTTTTT
CASSPTLPHTGELFF
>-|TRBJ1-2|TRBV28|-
TGTGCCAGCAGTTTTCAGTACTATGGCTACACCTTC
CASSFQYYGYTF
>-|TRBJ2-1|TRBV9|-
TGTGCCAGCAGCGTATTAAGCGGGACATCCTACAATGAGCAGTTCTTC
CASSVLSGTSYNEQFF
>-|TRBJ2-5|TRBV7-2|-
TGTGCCAGCAGCTTCGGTGGGGCAGAGACCCAGTACTTC
CASSFGGAETQYF
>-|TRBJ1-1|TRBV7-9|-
TGTGCCAGCAGCTTCCAGGAACACACTGAAGCTTTCTTT
CASSFQEHTEAFF
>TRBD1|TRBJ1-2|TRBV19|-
TGTGTCTCGGGGACAGAGACTAACTATGGCTACACCTTC
CVSGTETNYGYTF
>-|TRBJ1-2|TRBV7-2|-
TGTGCCAGCAGCTTAAATCGGGGGGATGGCTACACCTTC
CASSLNRGDGYTF
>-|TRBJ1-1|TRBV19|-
TGTGCCAGTACCCCTCGGGAGGGGGGCACTGAAGCTTTCTTT
CASTPREGGTEAFF
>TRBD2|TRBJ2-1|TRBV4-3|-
TGCGCCAGCAGCCAGGGGACTAGCGGGGGTTACAATGAGCAGTTCTTC
CASSQGTSGGYNEQFF
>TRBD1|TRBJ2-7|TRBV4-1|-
TGCGCCAGCAGCAGGGGGACAGGGACCTACGAGCAGTACTTC
CASSRGTGTYEQYF
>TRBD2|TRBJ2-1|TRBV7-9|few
TGTGCCAGCAGCTCGACTAGCGCTTATGGTAATGAGCAGTTCTTC
CASSSTSAYGNEQFF
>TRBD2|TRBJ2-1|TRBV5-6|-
TGTGCCAGCAGCCCAAGGACTAGCGGGAGCGATGAGCAGTTCTTC
CASSPRTSGSDEQFF
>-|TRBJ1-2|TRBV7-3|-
TGTGCCACAGGGGAGGGGGGACCTAACTATGGCTACACCTTC
CATGEGGPNYGYTF
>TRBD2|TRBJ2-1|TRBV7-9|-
TGTGCCAGCAGCTTAACTAGCGGGAGAGAACAGTTCTTC
CASSLTSGREQFF
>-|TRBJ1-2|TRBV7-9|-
TGTGCCAGCACGCTAGGGGGATACGACTATGGCTACACCTTC
CASTLGGYDYGYTF
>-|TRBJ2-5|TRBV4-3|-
TGCGCCAGCAGCCAAGATCGCACCACAAAAGAGACCCAGTACTTC
CASSQDRTTKETQYF
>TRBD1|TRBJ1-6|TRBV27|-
TGTGCCAGTCTTTCCTCCGGGACAGGGAGTTCACCCCTCCACTTT
CASLSSGTGSSPLHF
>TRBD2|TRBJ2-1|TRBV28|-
TGTGCCAGCAGCCCCCCCGCGGGAGGCAACAATGAGCAGTTCTTC
CASSPPAGGNNEQFF
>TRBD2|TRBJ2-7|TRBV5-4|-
TGTGCCAGCAGCCCCGGGGGACGGACTAGCACCTACGAGCAGTACTTC
CASSPGGRTSTYEQYF
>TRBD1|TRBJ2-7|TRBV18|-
TGTGCCAGCTCACGCATACAGGGGTCCCACGAGCAGTACTTC
CASSRIQGSHEQYF
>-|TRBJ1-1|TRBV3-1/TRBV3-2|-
TGTGCCAGCAGCCAACAGGGGTTTAACACTGAAGCTTTCTTT
CASSQQGFNTEAFF
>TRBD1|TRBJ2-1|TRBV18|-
TGTGCCAGCTCACCCCGACAGGGGACCTCCTACAATGAGCAGTTCTTC
CASSPRQGTSYNEQFF
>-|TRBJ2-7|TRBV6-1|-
TGTGCCAGCAGTGAAGAGCGAAGCGACTACGAGCAGTACTTC
CASSEERSDYEQYF
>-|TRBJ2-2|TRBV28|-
TGTGCCAGCAGTTACGGCGGTGGGGAGAGGGAGCTGTTTTTT
CASSYGGGERELFF
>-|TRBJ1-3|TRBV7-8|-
TGTGCCAGCAGCCCGCGGACATTGCCCTCTGGAAACACCATATATTTT
CASSPRTLPSGNTIYF
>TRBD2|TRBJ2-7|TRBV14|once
TGTGCCAGCAGCCAATGGTATGGGAGGGATAGGTCCTACGAGCAGTACTTC
CASSQWYGRDRSYEQYF
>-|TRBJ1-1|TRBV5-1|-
TGCGCCAGCAGCTTGGATGGACACCCGAACACTGAAGCTTTCTTT
CASSLDGHPNTEAFF
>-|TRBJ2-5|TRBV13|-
TGTGCCAGCAGCTTAAAGGCATCAGGAGAGACCCAGTACTTC
CASSLKASGETQYF
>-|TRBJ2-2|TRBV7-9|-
TGTGCCAGCAGCTTATATTCGGGGGCGAACACCGGGGAGCTGTTTTTT
CASSLYSGANTGELFF
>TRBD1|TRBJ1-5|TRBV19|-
TGTGCCAGTAGTTTACAGGGGGGTGATGGCAATCAGCCCCAGCATTTT
CASSLQGGDGNQPQHF
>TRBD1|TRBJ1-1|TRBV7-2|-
TGTGCCAGCAGCGGATCGACAGGGGTCGAAGCTTTCTTT
CASSGSTGVEAFF
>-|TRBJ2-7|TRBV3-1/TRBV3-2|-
TGTGCCAGCAGCTCCGAACTAGTATCCTACGAGCAGTACTTC
CASSSELVSYEQYF
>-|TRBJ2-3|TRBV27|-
TGTGCCAGCAGTTACATGCGGGAAAGCACAGATACGCAGTATTTT
CASSYMRESTDTQYF
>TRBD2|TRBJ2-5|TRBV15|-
TGTGCCACCAGCAGAGTGGTAGCGGGGGACCAAGAGACCCAGTACTTC
CATSRVVAGDQETQYF
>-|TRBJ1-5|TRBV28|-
TGTGCCAGCAGTTTACTTACAGGGAACAATCAGCCCCAGCATTTT
CASSLLTGNNQPQHF
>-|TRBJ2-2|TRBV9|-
TGTGCCAGCAGCGAGTTACTCGGGGAGCTGTTTTTT
CASSELLGELFF
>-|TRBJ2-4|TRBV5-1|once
TGCGCCAGCAGCTTGGAGTGGGGCGCAACCAAAAACATTCAGTACTTC
CASSLEWGATKNIQYF
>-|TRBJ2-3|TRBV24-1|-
TGTGCCACCAGCCTTACTAGCTACTCAGATACGCAGTATTTT
CATSLTSYSDTQYF
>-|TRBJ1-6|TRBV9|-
TGTGCCAGCAGCGCCTCGGGGGGGGCGGGCTCACCCCTCCACTTT
CASSASGGAGSPLHF
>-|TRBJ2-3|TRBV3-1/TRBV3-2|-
TGTGCCAGACACGAGGGCACAGATACGCAGTATTTT
CARHEGTDTQYF
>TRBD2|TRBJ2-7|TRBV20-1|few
TGCAGTGCTAGTGTTAGCGGGACCTACGAGCAGTACTTC
CSASVSGTYEQYF
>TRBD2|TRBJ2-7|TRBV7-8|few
TGTGCCAGCAGCGAGGGACTAGCGGGAGCTGGGTACGAGCAGTACTTC
CASSEGLAGAGYEQYF
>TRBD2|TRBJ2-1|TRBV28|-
TGTGCCAGCAGTTCGGGACTAGCGGGATGGGGTTCGCCGTTCTTC
CASSSGLAGWGSPFF
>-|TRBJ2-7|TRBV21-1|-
TGTGCCAGCAGCAAGAGTGCGGGGACCTACGAGCAGTACTTC
CASSKSAGTYEQYF
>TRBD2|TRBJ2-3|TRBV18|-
TGTGCCAGCTCACCTACACTAGCGGGACTTGGAGATACGCAGTATTTT
CASSPTLAGLGDTQYF
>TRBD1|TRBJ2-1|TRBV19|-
TGTGCCACCGCCGGGACAGGTGTTGGGAATGAGCAGTTCTTC
CATAGTGVGNEQFF
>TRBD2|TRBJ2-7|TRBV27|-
TGTGCCAGTAGACTAGCGGGAAGTACTAACTACGAGCAGTACTTC
CASRLAGSTNYEQYF
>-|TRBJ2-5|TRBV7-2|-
TGTGCCAGCAGTCCAGAGGGGTACAGGGAAGAGACCCAGTACTTC
CASSPEGYREETQYF
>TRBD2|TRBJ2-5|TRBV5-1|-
TGCGCCAGCAGCTTGGGGCTAGCGGGAGGGCCCTCTGTTTTTGGTGGAGAGACCCAGTACTTC
CASSLGLAGGPSVFGGETQYF
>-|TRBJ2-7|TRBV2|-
TGTGCCAGCCGTTACCCCTCTCGGGGTCGGAGCTCCTACGAGCAGTACTTC
CASRYPSRGRSSYEQYF
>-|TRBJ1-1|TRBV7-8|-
TGTGCCAGCAGCCTGAGGGGGTACACTGAAGCTTTCTTT
CASSLRGYTEAFF
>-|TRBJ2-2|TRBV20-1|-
TGCAGTGCTCCTAGCACCGGGGAGCTGTTTTTT
CSAPSTGELFF